The clone carrying this T cell receptor (beta chain) was seen many times. No antigen is known for it. This sample is drawn from a study of T cells after yellow fever vaccination. Whole-study findings and limits: Repertoires sorted by FACS could include abundant clonotypes that are contaminants from the bulk population.

Universal primer sites and UMIs were introduced during 5'RACE template-switching synthesis of TCR cDNA. TCRdb re-called the 5' RACE reads with MiXCR, one entry per CDR3 protein. The sample holds about 130,000 distinct CDR3 sequences, 6% to 8% seen once. This CDR3 is 14 amino acids long. The germline V and J ends were trimmed by 6 bases and 0 bases, with 10 bases remaining between them. From germline, CDR1 is MNHNS and CDR2 SASEGT. The chain is built from TRBV6-1 and TRBJ2-3; D gene uncertain. The clonotype originates from a man younger than 35 who received the YFV17D yellow fever vaccine. Sequencing was performed on CD4+ T cells sorted from PBMCs, taken 10 to 11 days after the first yellow fever vaccination. CDR3 nucleotide sequence: TGTGCCAGCAGGCGAGGCGGTAGCACAGATACGCAGTATTTT. It specifies CASRRGGSTDTQYF.